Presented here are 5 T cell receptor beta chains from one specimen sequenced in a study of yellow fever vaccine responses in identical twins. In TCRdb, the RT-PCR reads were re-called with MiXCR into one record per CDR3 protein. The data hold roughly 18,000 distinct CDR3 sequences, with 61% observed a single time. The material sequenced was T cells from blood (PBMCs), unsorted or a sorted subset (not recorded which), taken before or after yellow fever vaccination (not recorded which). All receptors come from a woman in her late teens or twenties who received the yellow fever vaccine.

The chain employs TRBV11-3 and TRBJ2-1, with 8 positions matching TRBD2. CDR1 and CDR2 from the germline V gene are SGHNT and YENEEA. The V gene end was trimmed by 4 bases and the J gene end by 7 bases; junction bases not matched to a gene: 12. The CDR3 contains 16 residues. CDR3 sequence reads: CASSYGLSLAGNEQFF. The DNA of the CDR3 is TGTGCCAGCAGCTACGGACTATCTTTAGCGGGGAATGAGCAGTTCTTC.

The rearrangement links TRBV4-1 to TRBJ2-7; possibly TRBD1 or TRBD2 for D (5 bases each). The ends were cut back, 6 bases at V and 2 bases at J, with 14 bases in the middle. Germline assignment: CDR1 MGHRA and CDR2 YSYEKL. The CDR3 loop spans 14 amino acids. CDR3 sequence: CASSPTWDPYEQYF. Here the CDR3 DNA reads TGCGCCAGCAGTCCAACATGGGACCCCTACGAGCAGTACTTC.

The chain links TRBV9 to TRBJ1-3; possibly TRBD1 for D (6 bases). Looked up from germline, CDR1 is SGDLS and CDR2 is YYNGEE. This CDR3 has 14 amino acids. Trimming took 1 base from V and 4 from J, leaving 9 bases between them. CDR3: CASSVSGGGNTIYF. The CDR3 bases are TGTGCCAGCAGCGTATCGGGGGGCGGAAACACCATATATTTT.

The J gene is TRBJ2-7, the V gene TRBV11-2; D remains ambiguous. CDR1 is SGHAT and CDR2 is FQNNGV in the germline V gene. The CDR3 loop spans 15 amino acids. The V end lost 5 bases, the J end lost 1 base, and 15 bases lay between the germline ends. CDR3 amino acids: CASSQTGRVSYEQYF. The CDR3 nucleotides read TGTGCCAGCAGCCAGACCGGACGGGTATCCTACGAGCAGTACTTC.

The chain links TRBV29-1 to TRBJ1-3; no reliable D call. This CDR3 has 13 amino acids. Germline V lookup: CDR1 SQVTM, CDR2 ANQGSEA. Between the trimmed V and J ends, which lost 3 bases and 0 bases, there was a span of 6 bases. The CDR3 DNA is TGCAGCGTTGAGGCAGACTCTGGAAACACCATATATTTT. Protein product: CSVEADSGNTIYF.